This T cell receptor (beta chain) was obtained from a study of monozygotic twins with inflammatory bowel disease. The CDR3 covers 13 residues. CDR1 DFQATT and CDR2 SNEGSKA come from the germline V gene (reference sequence). With respect to this clonotype: Its target is not known.

Findings and caveats of the study: Whether twins were concordant or discordant made no difference to repertoire similarity, possibly from limited power.

Amplification of TCRalpha and TCRbeta cDNA involved two nested PCRs that ran for 16 and 9 cycles. TCRdb reprocessed the 5' RACE reads; each CDR3 protein has one entry and no DNA is given. In total, the table holds 150,000 to 200,000 distinct CDR3 sequences. The receptor comes from a human donor with ulcerative colitis or Crohn's disease, or a healthy co-twin of an affected twin (not recorded which). V and J are TRBV20-1 and TRBJ1-4; the TCRdb D gene call, TRBD1, has no DNA to confirm it. The sample was blood. The CDR3 reads CSAPDRNNEKLFF.